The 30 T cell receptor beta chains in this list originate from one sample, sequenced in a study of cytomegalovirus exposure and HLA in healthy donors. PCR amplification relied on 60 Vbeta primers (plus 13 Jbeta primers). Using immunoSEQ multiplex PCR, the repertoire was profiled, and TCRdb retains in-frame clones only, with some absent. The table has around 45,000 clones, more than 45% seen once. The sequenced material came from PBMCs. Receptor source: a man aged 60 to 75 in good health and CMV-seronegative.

CDR3 sequence: CASGGQGMSGETQYF. Written as DNA, the CDR3 is TGTGCCAGCGGCGGACAGGGGATGAGCGGAGAGACCCAGTACTTC. The gene calls are TRBV9 and TRBJ2-5; TRBD1 matches at 9 bases. The ends lost 7 bases at V and 4 bases at J; junction bases unmatched: 11. Germline V gene sequence: CDR1 SGDLS, CDR2 YYNGEE. The CDR3 loop spans 15 amino acids.

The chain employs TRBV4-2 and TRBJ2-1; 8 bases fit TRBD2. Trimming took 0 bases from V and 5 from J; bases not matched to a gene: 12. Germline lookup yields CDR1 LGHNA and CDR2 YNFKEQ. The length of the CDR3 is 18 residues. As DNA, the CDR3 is TGTGCCAGCAGCCAAGAGATTTCGGGAGGGCCGAGCGACAATGAGCAGTTCTTC. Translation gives CASSQEISGGPSDNEQFF.

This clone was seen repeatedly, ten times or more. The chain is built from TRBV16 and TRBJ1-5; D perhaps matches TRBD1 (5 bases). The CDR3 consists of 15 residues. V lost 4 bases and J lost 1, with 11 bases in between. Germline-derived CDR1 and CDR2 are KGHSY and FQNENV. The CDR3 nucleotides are TGTGCCAGCAGCCGCGGGACGGTGAGCAATCAGCCCCAGCATTTT. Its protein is CASSRGTVSNQPQHF.

The CDR3 loop reads CASSVDGLALNEQFF. The CDR3 region has the DNA TGTGCCAGCAGCGTAGACGGACTAGCGCTTAATGAGCAGTTCTTC. This rearrangement joins TRBV9 to TRBJ2-1; 9 nucleotides line up with TRBD2. The CDR3 extends over 15 amino acids. Germline lookup yields CDR1 SGDLS and CDR2 YYNGEE. Trimming at V came to 0 bases and at J to 7 bases, leaving 5 bases not matched to a gene.

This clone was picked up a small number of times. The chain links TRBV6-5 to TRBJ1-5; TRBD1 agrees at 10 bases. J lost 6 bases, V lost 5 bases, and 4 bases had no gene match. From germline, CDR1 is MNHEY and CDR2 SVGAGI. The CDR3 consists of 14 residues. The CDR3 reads CASSRTGGLQPQHF. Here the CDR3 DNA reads TGTGCCAGCAGTCGGACAGGGGGTCTTCAGCCCCAGCATTTT.

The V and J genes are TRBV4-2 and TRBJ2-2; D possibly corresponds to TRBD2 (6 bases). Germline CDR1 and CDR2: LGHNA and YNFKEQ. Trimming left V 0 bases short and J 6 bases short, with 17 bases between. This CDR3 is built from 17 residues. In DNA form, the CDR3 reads TGTGCCAGCAGCCAAGAACCGTACGGGAGCCCCGCCGGGGAGCTGTTTTTT. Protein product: CASSQEPYGSPAGELFF.

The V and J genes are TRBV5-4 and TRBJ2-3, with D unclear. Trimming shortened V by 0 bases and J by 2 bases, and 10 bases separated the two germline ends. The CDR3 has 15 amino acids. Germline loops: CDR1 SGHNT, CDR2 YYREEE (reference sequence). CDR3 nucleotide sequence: TGTGCCAGCAGCTTGGGCGGTGCCCTCACAGATACGCAGTATTTT. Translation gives CASSLGGALTDTQYF. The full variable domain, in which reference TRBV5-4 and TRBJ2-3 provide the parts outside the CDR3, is ETGVTQSPTHLIKTRGQQVTLRCSSQSGHNTVSWYQQALGQGPQFIFQYYREEENGRGNFPPRFSGLQFPNYSSELNVNALELDDSALYLCASSLGGALTDTQYFGPGTRLTVL.

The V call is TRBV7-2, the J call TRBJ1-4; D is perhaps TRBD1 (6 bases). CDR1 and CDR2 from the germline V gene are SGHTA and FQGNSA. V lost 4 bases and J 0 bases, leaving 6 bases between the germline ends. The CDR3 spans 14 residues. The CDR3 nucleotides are TGTGCCAGCAGCTGGACAGCAACTAATGAAAAACTGTTTTTT. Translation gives CASSWTATNEKLFF.

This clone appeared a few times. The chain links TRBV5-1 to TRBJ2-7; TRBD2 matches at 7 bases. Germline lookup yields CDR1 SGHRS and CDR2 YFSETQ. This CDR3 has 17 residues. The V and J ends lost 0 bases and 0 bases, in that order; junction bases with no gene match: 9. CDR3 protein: CASSLAGGLAVSYEQYF. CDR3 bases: TGCGCCAGCAGCTTGGCCGGTGGTCTAGCGGTCTCCTACGAGCAGTACTTC.

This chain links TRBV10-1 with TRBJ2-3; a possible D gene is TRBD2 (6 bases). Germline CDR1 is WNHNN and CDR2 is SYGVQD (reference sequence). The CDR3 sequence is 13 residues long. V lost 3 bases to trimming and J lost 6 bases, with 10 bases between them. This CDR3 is CASSDGSADTQYF. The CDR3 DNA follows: TGCGCCAGCAGTGACGGGAGCGCCGATACGCAGTATTTT.

CDR3 sequence: CASNPPPPSGEQFF. The CDR3 DNA follows: TGTGCCAGCAATCCCCCGCCCCCCAGCGGTGAGCAGTTCTTC. This chain uses TRBV27 with TRBJ2-1; D may be TRBD2 (5 bases). Germline lookup yields CDR1 MNHEY and CDR2 SMNVEV (reference sequence). CDR3 length: 14 residues. Deletions cut 7 bases from V and 9 bases from J, with 19 bases between.

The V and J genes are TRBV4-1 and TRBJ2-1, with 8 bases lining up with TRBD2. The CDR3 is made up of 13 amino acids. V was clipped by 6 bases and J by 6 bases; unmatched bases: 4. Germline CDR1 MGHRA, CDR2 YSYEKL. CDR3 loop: CASRGTRGNEQFF. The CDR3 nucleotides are TGCGCCAGCAGGGGGACTAGAGGCAATGAGCAGTTCTTC.

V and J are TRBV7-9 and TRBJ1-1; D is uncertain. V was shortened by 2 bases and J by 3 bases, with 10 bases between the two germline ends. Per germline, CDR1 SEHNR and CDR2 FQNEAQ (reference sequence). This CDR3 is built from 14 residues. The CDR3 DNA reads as TGTGCCAGCAGCTTATATACGGGAGACACTGAAGCTTTCTTT. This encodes CASSLYTGDTEAFF. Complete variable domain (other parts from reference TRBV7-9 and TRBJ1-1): DTGVSQNPRHKITKRGQNVTFRCDPISEHNRLYWYRQTLGQGPEFLTYFQNEAQLEKSRLLSDRFSAERPKGSFSTLEIQRTEQGDSAMYLCASSLYTGDTEAFFGQGTRLTVV.

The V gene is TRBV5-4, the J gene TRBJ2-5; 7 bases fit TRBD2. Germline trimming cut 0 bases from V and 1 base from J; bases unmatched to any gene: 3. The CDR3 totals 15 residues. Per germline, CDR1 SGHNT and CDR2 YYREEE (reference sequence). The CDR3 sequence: CASSLEASGQETQYF. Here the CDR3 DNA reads TGTGCCAGCAGCTTGGAGGCTAGCGGCCAAGAGACCCAGTACTTC. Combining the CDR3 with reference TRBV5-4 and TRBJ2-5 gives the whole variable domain ETGVTQSPTHLIKTRGQQVTLRCSSQSGHNTVSWYQQALGQGPQFIFQYYREEENGRGNFPPRFSGLQFPNYSSELNVNALELDDSALYLCASSLEASGQETQYFGPGTRLLVL.

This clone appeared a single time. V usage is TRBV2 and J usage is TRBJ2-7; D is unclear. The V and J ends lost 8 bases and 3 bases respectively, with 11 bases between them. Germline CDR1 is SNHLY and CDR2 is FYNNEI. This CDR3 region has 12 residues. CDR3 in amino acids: CASQDQVYEQYF. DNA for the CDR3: TGTGCCAGCCAGGATCAGGTCTACGAGCAGTACTTC.

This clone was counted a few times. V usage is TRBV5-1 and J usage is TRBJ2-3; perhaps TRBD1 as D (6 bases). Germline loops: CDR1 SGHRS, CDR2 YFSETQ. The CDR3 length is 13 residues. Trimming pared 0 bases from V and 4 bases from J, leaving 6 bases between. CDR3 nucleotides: TGCGCCAGCAGCTTGGCAGGGGCAGATACGCAGTATTTT. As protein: CASSLAGADTQYF.

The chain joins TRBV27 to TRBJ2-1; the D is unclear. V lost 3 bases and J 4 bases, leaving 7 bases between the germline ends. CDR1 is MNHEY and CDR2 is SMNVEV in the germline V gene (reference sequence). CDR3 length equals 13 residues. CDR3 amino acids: CASSFYRYNEQFF. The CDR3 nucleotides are TGTGCCAGCAGTTTTTACAGATACAATGAGCAGTTCTTC.

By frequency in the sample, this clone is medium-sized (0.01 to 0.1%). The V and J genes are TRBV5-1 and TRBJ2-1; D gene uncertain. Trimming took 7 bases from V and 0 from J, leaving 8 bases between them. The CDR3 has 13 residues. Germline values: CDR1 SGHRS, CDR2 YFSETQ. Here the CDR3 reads CASAVSSYNEQFF. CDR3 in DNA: TGCGCCAGCGCCGTTAGCTCCTACAATGAGCAGTTCTTC.

CDR3 DNA: TGTGCCAGCAGCCAAGAGGCTAGCGGAAAAAACATTCAGTACTTC. Protein: CASSQEASGKNIQYF. The chain joins TRBV4-2 to TRBJ2-4, with 7 bases fitting TRBD2. Trimming at V came to 0 bases and at J to 4 bases, leaving 3 bases not matched to a gene. This CDR3 contains 15 residues. Germline V gene sequence: CDR1 LGHNA, CDR2 YNFKEQ.

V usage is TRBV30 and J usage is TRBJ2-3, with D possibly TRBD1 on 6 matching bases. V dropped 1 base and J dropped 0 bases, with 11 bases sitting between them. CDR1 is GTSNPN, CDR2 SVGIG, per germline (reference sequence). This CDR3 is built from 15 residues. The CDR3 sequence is CAWSARGGSTDTQYF. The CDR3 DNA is TGTGCCTGGAGTGCCAGAGGGGGTAGCACAGATACGCAGTATTTT.

The CDR3, as DNA: TGTGCCACCAGCTTGCACAGGCCGGGGGGGGGTGGGCAGTACTTC. This encodes CATSLHRPGGGGQYF. The chain carries TRBV15 and TRBJ2-7; 8 bases fit TRBD2. The CDR3 runs to 15 residues. With 5 bases clipped from V and 9 bases from J, the junction kept 15 bases outside the gene matches. In germline, CDR1 is LNHNV, CDR2 YYDKDF (reference sequence).

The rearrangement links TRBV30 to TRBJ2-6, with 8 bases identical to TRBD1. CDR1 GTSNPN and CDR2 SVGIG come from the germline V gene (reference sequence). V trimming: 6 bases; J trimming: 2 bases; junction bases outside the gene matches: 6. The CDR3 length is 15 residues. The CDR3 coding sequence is TGTGCCTGTCCGGACAGGGTGACTGGGGCCAACGTCCTGACTTTC. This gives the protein CACPDRVTGANVLTF. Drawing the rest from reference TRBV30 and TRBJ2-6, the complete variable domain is SQTIHQWPATLVQPVGSPLSLECTVEGTSNPNLYWYRQAAGRGLQLLFYSVGIGQISSEVPQNLSASRPQDRQFILSSKKLLLSDSGFYLCACPDRVTGANVLTFGAGSRLTVL.

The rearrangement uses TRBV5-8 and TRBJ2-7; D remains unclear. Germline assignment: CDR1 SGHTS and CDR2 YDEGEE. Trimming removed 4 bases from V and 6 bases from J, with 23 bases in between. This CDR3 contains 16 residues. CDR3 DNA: TGTGCCAGCAGCCCCCCTATCGGGTCCAACCTACCCGAGCAGTACTTC. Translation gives CASSPPIGSNLPEQYF.

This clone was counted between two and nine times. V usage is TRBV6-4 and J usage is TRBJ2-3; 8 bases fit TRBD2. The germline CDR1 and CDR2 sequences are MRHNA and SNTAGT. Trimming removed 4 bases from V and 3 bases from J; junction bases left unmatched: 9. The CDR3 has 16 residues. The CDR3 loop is CASSVRAGDGTDTQYF. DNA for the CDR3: TGTGCCAGCAGTGTCCGAGCGGGAGATGGAACAGATACGCAGTATTTT.

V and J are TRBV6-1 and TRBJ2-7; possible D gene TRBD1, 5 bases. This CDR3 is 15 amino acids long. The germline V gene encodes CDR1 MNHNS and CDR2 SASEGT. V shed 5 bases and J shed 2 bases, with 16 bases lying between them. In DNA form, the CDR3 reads TGTGCCAGCAGTAGACAGACGGGCGAACCCTACGAGCAGTACTTC. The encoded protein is CASSRQTGEPYEQYF.

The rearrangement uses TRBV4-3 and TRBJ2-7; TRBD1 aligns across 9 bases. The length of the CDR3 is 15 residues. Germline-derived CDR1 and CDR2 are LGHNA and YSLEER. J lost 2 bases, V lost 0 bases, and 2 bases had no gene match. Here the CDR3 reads CASSQEGQGPYEQYF. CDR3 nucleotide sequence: TGCGCCAGCAGCCAAGAGGGACAGGGTCCCTACGAGCAGTACTTC.

CDR3 coding DNA: TGTGCCAGCAGCTCCAATCTAGGCGCTGAAGCTTTCTTT. Its protein is CASSSNLGAEAFF. The chain couples TRBV11-1 to TRBJ1-1; D unclear. This CDR3 contains 13 residues. Trimming pared 4 bases from V and 6 bases from J, leaving 12 bases between. Germline V lookup: CDR1 SGHAT, CDR2 FQDESV (reference sequence).

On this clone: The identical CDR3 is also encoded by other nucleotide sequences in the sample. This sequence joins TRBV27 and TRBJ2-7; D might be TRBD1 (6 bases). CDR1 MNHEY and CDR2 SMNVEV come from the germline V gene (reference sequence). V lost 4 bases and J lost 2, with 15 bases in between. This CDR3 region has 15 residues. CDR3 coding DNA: TGTGCCAGCAGTTCACCCGGGACAAGAGCCTACGAGCAGTACTTC. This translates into CASSSPGTRAYEQYF.

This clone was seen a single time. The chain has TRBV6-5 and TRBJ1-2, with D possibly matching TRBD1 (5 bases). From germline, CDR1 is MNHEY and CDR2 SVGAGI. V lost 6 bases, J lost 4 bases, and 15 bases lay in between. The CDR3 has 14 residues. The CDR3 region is CASRSTGGTYGYTF. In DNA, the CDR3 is TGTGCCAGCAGGTCAACCGGGGGGACCTATGGCTACACCTTC.

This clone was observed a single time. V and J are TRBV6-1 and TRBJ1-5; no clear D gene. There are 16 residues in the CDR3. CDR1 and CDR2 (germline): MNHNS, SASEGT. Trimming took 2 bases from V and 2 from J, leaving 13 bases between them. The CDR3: CASSERYPRGNQPQHF. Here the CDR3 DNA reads TGTGCCAGCAGTGAAAGATACCCCCGGGGCAATCAGCCCCAGCATTTT.